This entry lists 30 T cell receptor beta chains sequenced from one sample in a study of blood T cell repertoires in COVID-19 (dated by TCRdb to about 2020). Library construction relied on the immunoSEQ multiplex PCR assay. The source is immuneACCESS, and TCRdb retained only in-frame sequences with V and J called. Part of the clones is not carried over; for the studies checked, unresolved V genes explain less than half of this, and the remainder is unexplained. The sample table records about 380,000 clones; roughly 90% of these occur just once. The ten largest clones take up roughly 1.2% of the sample. What was sequenced was peripheral blood. All receptors come from a middle-aged man with acute or convalescent COVID-19.

The chain recombines TRBV18 with TRBJ2-2; TRBD2 agrees at 9 bases. The ends lost 6 bases at V and 4 bases at J; junction bases unmatched: 9. CDR1 KGHSH and CDR2 LQKENI come from the germline V gene. CDR3 size: 16 residues. The CDR3 nucleotides read TGTGCCAGCTCCAACGGGGTAGCGGGAGCCACCGGGGAGCTGTTTTTT. Protein sequence: CASSNGVAGATGELFF.

The CDR3 spells CASSSGGARNQPQHF. CDR3 DNA: TGTGCCAGCAGTTCTGGGGGGGCCCGCAATCAGCCCCAGCATTTT. V is TRBV2 and J is TRBJ1-5; tentative D call: TRBD1 (6 bases). The germline gives CDR1 SNHLY, CDR2 FYNNEI. Trimming took 5 bases from V and 2 from J, leaving 13 bases between them. The CDR3 extends over 15 amino acids.

This clone was picked up a small number of times. The chain has TRBV5-6 and TRBJ1-2; TRBD1 agrees at 8 bases. CDR1 is SGHDT, CDR2 YYEEEE, per germline. Trimming cost V 1 base and J 11 bases; bases outside gene matches: 4. CDR3 length equals 12 residues. CDR3 coding DNA: TGTGCCAGCAGCTTGTTGGGACAGGTATACACCTTC. Its protein is CASSLLGQVYTF.

The rearrangement uses TRBV29-1 and TRBJ1-2, with 7 bases aligning to TRBD1. CDR1 and CDR2 (germline): SQVTM, ANQGSEA. CDR3 length: 11 amino acids. J was trimmed by 7 bases and V by 7 bases; bases with no gene match: 6. The CDR3 here is CSESGGRGYTF. CDR3 coding DNA: TGCAGCGAATCAGGGGGACGTGGCTACACCTTC.

The chain employs TRBV28 and TRBJ2-7; no clear D gene. CDR3 length equals 13 residues. V gave up 7 bases and J gave up 3 bases, with 13 bases separating them. The germline V gene encodes CDR1 MDHEN and CDR2 SYDVKM. CDR3 protein: CASTPLRYYEQYF. The CDR3 DNA reads as TGTGCCAGCACCCCCCTACGGTACTACGAGCAGTACTTC.

A word on this clone: This clone may be a read error of a much larger clone one base away. The chain links TRBV7-9 to TRBJ1-1, with D possibly matching TRBD1 (6 bases). Trimming cost V 4 bases and J 1 base, with 10 bases left between them. CDR3 size: 14 residues. The germline V gene encodes CDR1 SEHNR and CDR2 FQNEAQ (reference sequence). The CDR3 nucleotides read TGTGCCAGCAGCTCCCGGACAGCGAACACTGAAGCTTTCTTT. Amino acids: CASSSRTANTEAFF.

This clone was found once. The chain links TRBV27 to TRBJ1-1; no clear D. Germline assignment: CDR1 MNHEY and CDR2 SMNVEV (reference sequence). The CDR3 is 12 amino acids. The V end was cut by 5 bases, the J end by 5 bases, with 9 bases between. CDR3 region: CASSVGGTEAFF. The CDR3 nucleotides read TGTGCCAGCAGTGTAGGAGGGACTGAAGCTTTCTTT.

This clone was picked up one time. The chain joins TRBV9 to TRBJ2-2; tentative D call: TRBD1 (5 bases). Trimming removed 1 base from V and 6 bases from J, with 10 bases in between. The CDR3 is made up of 14 amino acids. The germline V gene has CDR1 SGDLS and CDR2 YYNGEE. CDR3 in amino acids: CASSVSGYPGELFF. CDR3 DNA: TGTGCCAGCAGCGTATCAGGGTATCCCGGGGAGCTGTTTTTT. The variable domain in full, completed from reference TRBV9 and TRBJ2-2, reads DSGVTQTPKHLITATGQRVTLRCSPRSGDLSVYWYQQSLDQGLQFLIQYYNGEERAKGNILERFSAQQFPDLHSELNLSSLELGDSALYFCASSVSGYPGELFFGEGSRLTVL.

The chain employs TRBV5-1 and TRBJ2-4, with 9 bases lining up with TRBD1. This CDR3 is 18 amino acids long. Per germline, CDR1 SGHRS and CDR2 YFSETQ. V gave up 4 bases and J gave up 0 bases; unmatched junction bases: 11. The CDR3 loop is CASSPWRGTGLAKNIQYF. CDR3 in DNA: TGCGCCAGCAGCCCTTGGCGTGGGACAGGGCTAGCCAAAAACATTCAGTACTTC. Full variable domain (outside the CDR3, taken from reference TRBV5-1 and TRBJ2-4): KAGVTQTPRYLIKTRGQQVTLSCSPISGHRSVSWYQQTPGQGLQFLFEYFSETQRNKGNFPGRFSGRQFSNSRSEMNVSTLELGDSALYLCASSPWRGTGLAKNIQYFGAGTRLSVL.

In its sample, this clone was seen a few times. DNA of the CDR3: TGTGCCGCTGGCAGGTTCTCTGGAAACACCATATATTTT. This gives the protein CAAGRFSGNTIYF. The J gene is TRBJ1-3, the V gene TRBV28; no clear D gene. Per the germline V gene, CDR1 is MDHEN and CDR2 is SYDVKM. V lost 11 bases and J lost 0, with 11 bases in between. The CDR3 runs to 13 residues.

The J gene is TRBJ2-7, the V gene TRBV7-2; perhaps TRBD1 as D (8 bases). V was trimmed by 1 base and J by 1 base, leaving 11 bases between them. Germline V gives CDR1 SGHTA, CDR2 FQGNSA. This CDR3 spans 15 amino acids. The CDR3 loop is CASSLERDRSYEQYF. The CDR3 DNA reads TGTGCCAGCAGCTTAGAGCGGGACAGGTCCTACGAGCAGTACTTC.

The chain is built from TRBV5-1 and TRBJ2-1; no clear D. Germline V gene sequence: CDR1 SGHRS, CDR2 YFSETQ. This CDR3 comprises 15 residues. The V end was cut by 5 bases, the J end by 8 bases, with 20 bases between. The CDR3 sequence: CASRPLGSFGDEQFF. For the CDR3, the DNA is TGCGCCAGCAGACCCCTGGGTAGCTTTGGTGATGAGCAGTTCTTC.

This clone came up once. The V gene is TRBV30, the J gene TRBJ1-3, with 7 positions matching TRBD1. This CDR3 has 16 amino acids. CDR1 and CDR2 from the germline V gene are GTSNPN and SVGIG (reference sequence). The junction had 8 bases not matched to a gene; V was cut back by 0 bases and J by 3 bases. CDR3 sequence: CAWSVILTGNGNTIYF. The CDR3 region has the DNA TGTGCCTGGAGTGTTATTTTGACAGGGAATGGAAACACCATATATTTT.

The rearrangement uses TRBV27 and TRBJ2-2; possible D gene TRBD2, 7 bases. CDR1 MNHEY and CDR2 SMNVEV come from the germline V gene (reference sequence). The length of the CDR3 is 15 residues. The V gene lost 6 bases and the J gene lost 6 bases, with 17 bases spanning the gap. The CDR3 sequence: CASRAWTGGAGELFF. For the CDR3, the DNA is TGTGCCAGCAGGGCTTGGACGGGGGGCGCCGGGGAGCTGTTTTTT.

The V and J genes are TRBV5-1 and TRBJ2-7; unclear D gene. Trimming removed 5 bases at V and 3 bases at J, with 12 bases between. The V gene's germline CDR1 is SGHRS and CDR2 YFSETQ. CDR3 length: 13 amino acids. This CDR3 reads CASRISSGYEQYF. In nucleotides, the CDR3 is TGCGCCAGCAGGATCAGTTCTGGCTACGAGCAGTACTTC.

The rearrangement links TRBV27 to TRBJ1-3; no clear D gene. This CDR3 region has 17 residues. Deletions cut 5 bases from V and 4 bases from J, with 21 bases between. Germline CDR1 is MNHEY and CDR2 is SMNVEV (reference sequence). The CDR3 nucleotides read TGTGCCAGCAGTCCAAATTCCGGGCCGCGGGCCGGAAACACCATATATTTT. This encodes CASSPNSGPRAGNTIYF.

The chain is built from TRBV4-2 and TRBJ2-7, with 10 nucleotides matching TRBD2. The V gene end was trimmed by 0 bases and the J gene end by 3 bases; junction bases not matched to a gene: 5. CDR3 length equals 16 residues. Germline V gives CDR1 LGHNA, CDR2 YNFKEQ. CDR3 sequence: CASSQESGLAVYEQYF. The CDR3 coding sequence is TGTGCCAGCAGCCAAGAGTCAGGACTAGCGGTCTACGAGCAGTACTTC.

This chain joins TRBV18 and TRBJ2-7; D might be TRBD2 (5 bases). Trimming pared 2 bases from V and 3 bases from J, leaving 11 bases between. This CDR3 has 14 residues. Germline V gene sequence: CDR1 KGHSH, CDR2 LQKENI. This CDR3 is CASSPSSVNYEQYF. The CDR3 DNA is TGTGCCAGCTCACCAAGTAGCGTCAACTACGAGCAGTACTTC.

This chain links TRBV19 with TRBJ1-3; D is ambiguous. The V and J ends lost 3 bases and 0 bases respectively, with 6 bases between them. This CDR3 comprises 14 residues. Looked up from germline, CDR1 is LNHDA and CDR2 is SQIVND (reference sequence). In nucleotides, the CDR3 is TGTGCCAGTAGTATCACAGTCTCTGGAAACACCATATATTTT. It translates to CASSITVSGNTIYF.

V and J are TRBV28 and TRBJ2-7, with TRBD1 matching over 7 bases. CDR3 length: 14 residues. Trimming at V came to 2 bases and at J to 3 bases, leaving 4 bases not matched to a gene. Per the germline V gene, CDR1 is MDHEN and CDR2 is SYDVKM. The CDR3 DNA reads as TGTGCCAGCAGTTTACGACAGGGTAACTACGAGCAGTACTTC. Its protein is CASSLRQGNYEQYF. Together with reference TRBV28 and TRBJ2-7, the CDR3 gives the full variable domain: DVKVTQSSRYLVKRTGEKVFLECVQDMDHENMFWYRQDPGLGLRLIYFSYDVKMKEKGDIPEGYSVSREKKERFSLILESASTNQTSMYLCASSLRQGNYEQYFGPGTRLTVT.

This clone was counted a few times. V usage is TRBV4-2 and J usage is TRBJ2-1; 12 nucleotides align to TRBD2. V lost 4 bases, J lost 2 bases, and 3 bases stayed unmatched. CDR3 length: 16 amino acids. The V gene's germline CDR1 is LGHNA and CDR2 YNFKEQ. CDR3 sequence (DNA): TGTGCCAGCAGCCGTTCTAGCGGGAGGGCCTACAATGAGCAGTTCTTC. This encodes CASSRSSGRAYNEQFF.

The chain couples TRBV5-1 to TRBJ2-5; 7 nucleotides line up with TRBD2. Trimming took 0 bases from V and 5 from J; bases not matched to a gene: 10. CDR1 is SGHRS, CDR2 YFSETQ, per germline. CDR3 size: 16 residues. The CDR3 DNA follows: TGCGCCAGCAGCTTGGAATGGGGAGGGGATGGCGAGACCCAGTACTTC. Amino acid sequence: CASSLEWGGDGETQYF.

The V call is TRBV5-6, the J call TRBJ2-3; 11 bases agree with TRBD1. The CDR3 totals 15 residues. V was clipped by 4 bases and J by 3 bases; unmatched bases: 4. Germline values: CDR1 SGHDT, CDR2 YYEEEE. CDR3 coding DNA: TGTGCCAGCAGCAAGGACAGGGGGCGGACAGATACGCAGTATTTT. This sequence encodes CASSKDRGRTDTQYF.

This chain uses TRBV7-3 with TRBJ2-3; 10 positions match TRBD1. CDR1 and CDR2 (germline): SGHTA, FQGTGA. V was clipped by 2 bases and J by 6 bases; unmatched bases: 5. This CDR3 comprises 15 residues. The CDR3 DNA reads TGTGCCAGCAGCTTAGGGGGACAGGGGATGGATACGCAGTATTTT. Encoded protein: CASSLGGQGMDTQYF.

V is TRBV4-1 and J is TRBJ1-2, with D uncertain. The CDR3 length is 12 residues. Trimming removed 0 bases from V and 8 bases from J, with 7 bases in between. Germline assignment: CDR1 MGHRA and CDR2 YSYEKL. CDR3 amino acids: CASSQDPGGYTF. In nucleotides, the CDR3 is TGCGCCAGCAGCCAAGATCCGGGGGGCTACACCTTC.

The CDR3 loop reads CASSVADSYEQYF. DNA for the CDR3: TGTGCCAGCAGCGTGGCGGACTCCTACGAGCAGTACTTC. The chain links TRBV9 to TRBJ2-7; D remains ambiguous. Trimming removed 2 bases from V and 0 bases from J, with 6 bases in between. The CDR3 is made up of 13 amino acids. Germline CDR1 and CDR2: SGDLS and YYNGEE.

The chain joins TRBV23-1 to TRBJ1-5, with 9 bases identical to TRBD1. TRBV23-1 is an ORF for which the function is uncertain. Germline trimming cut 3 bases from V and 7 bases from J; bases unmatched to any gene: 7. This CDR3 is built from 15 residues. The CDR3 DNA is TGCGCCAGCAGTCAGTGGGACAGGGAAGAGCAGCCCCAGCATTTT. Amino acid sequence: CASSQWDREEQPQHF.

This clone showed up just a few times. V gene TRBV6-5 combines with J gene TRBJ1-5; weak D call: TRBD1 (6 bases). Germline V gives CDR1 MNHEY, CDR2 SVGAGI. This CDR3 is built from 14 residues. Between the trimmed V and J ends, which lost 7 bases and 3 bases, there was a span of 13 bases. The CDR3 is CASTDSPYNQPQHF. CDR3 coding DNA: TGTGCCAGCACGGACAGCCCTTACAATCAGCCCCAGCATTTT.

The chain is built from TRBV5-1 and TRBJ2-7; D gene ambiguous. Germline CDR1 SGHRS, CDR2 YFSETQ. There are 13 residues in the CDR3. The germline V and J ends were trimmed by 4 bases and 6 bases, with 14 bases remaining between them. CDR3 nucleotides: TGCGCCAGCAGCATAACGAGGATGTCCGAGCAGTACTTC. Translating gives CASSITRMSEQYF.

The chain recombines TRBV2 with TRBJ1-5; the D gene is possibly TRBD1 (6 bases). V lost 6 bases, J lost 1 base, and 13 bases lay in between. Per germline, CDR1 SNHLY and CDR2 FYNNEI. The CDR3 is 15 amino acids. This CDR3 reads CASSLGHASNQPQHF. In nucleotides, the CDR3 is TGTGCCAGCAGCCTGGGACACGCGAGCAATCAGCCCCAGCATTTT.